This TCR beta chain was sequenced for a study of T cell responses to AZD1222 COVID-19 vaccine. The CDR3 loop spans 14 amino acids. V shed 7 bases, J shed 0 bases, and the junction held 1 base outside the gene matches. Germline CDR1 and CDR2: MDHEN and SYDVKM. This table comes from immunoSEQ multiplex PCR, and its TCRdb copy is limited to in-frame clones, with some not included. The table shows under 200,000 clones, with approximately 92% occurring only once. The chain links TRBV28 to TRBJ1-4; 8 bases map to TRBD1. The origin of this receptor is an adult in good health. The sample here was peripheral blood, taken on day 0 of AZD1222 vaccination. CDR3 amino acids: CASNRGSTNEKLFF. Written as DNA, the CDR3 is TGTGCCAGCAACAGGGGGTCAACTAATGAAAAACTGTTTTTT.